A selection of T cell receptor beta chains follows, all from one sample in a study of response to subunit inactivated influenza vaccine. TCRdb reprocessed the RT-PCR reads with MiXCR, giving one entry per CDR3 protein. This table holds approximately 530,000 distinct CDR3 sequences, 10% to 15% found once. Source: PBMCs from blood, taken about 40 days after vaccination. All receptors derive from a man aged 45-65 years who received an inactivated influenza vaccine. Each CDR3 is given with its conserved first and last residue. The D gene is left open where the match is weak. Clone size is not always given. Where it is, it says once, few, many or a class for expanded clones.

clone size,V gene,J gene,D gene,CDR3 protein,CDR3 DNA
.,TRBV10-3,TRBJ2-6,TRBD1,CATATGGSGANVLTF,TGTGCCACCGCAACAGGGGGCTCTGGGGCCAACGTCCTGACTTTC
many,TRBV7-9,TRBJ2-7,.,CASSLVTGSEQYF,TGTGCCAGCAGTTTAGTTACAGGATCCGAGCAGTACTTC
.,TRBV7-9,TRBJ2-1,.,CASSLEVEQFF,TGTGCCAGCAGCTTAGAAGTTGAGCAGTTCTTC
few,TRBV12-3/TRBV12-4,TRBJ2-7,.,CASSLGTRLGQYF,TGTGCCAGCAGTTTAGGGACCAGGTTAGGGCAGTACTTC
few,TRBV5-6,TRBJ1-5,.,CASSLSSAWGIAGNQPQHF,TGTGCCAGCAGCTTATCATCCGCGTGGGGGATTGCGGGCAATCAGCCCCAGCATTTT
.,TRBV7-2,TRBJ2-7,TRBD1,CASSLVGTGAGEQYF,TGTGCCAGCAGCTTAGTCGGGACAGGGGCTGGCGAGCAGTACTTC
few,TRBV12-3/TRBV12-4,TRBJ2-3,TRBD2,CASGYSGRRTDTQYF,TGTGCCAGCGGGTACAGCGGGAGGCGCACAGATACGCAGTATTTT
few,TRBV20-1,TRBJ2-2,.,CSARDLRRAPGELFF,TGCAGTGCTAGAGATCTTCGCAGGGCCCCCGGGGAGCTGTTTTTT
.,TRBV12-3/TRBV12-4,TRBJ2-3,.,CASKGETTDTQYF,TGTGCCAGCAAGGGGGAGACCACAGATACGCAGTATTTT
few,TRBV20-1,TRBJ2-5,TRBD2,CSATPAGGYQETQYF,TGCAGTGCTACCCCGGCGGGGGGGTACCAAGAGACCCAGTACTTC
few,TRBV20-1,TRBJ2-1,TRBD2,CSARDPTSANEQFF,TGCAGTGCTAGAGACCCGACTAGCGCCAATGAGCAGTTCTTC
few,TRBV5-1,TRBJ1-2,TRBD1,CASILVGQPEGTF,TGCGCCAGCATCTTGGTGGGACAGCCAGAGGGAACCTTC
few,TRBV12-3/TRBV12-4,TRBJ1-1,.,CASSTTRFTEAFF,TGTGCCAGCAGTACCACACGATTCACTGAAGCTTTCTTT
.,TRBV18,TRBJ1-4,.,CASSPQGLTGEKLFF,TGTGCCAGCTCACCGCAGGGACTGACTGGTGAAAAACTGTTTTTT
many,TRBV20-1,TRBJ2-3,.,CSARRNGVGRDTQYF,TGCAGTGCTAGAAGAAACGGGGTGGGCAGGGATACGCAGTATTTT
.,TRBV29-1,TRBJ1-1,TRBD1,CSGGPGQGMTEAFF,TGCAGCGGCGGACCGGGACAGGGAATGACTGAAGCTTTCTTT
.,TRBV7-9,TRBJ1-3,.,CASSSPRQSSGNTIYF,TGTGCCAGCAGCTCACCGAGACAGAGCTCTGGAAACACCATATATTTT
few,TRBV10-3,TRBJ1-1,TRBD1,CAISGTGGTEAFF,TGTGCCATCAGTGGGACAGGGGGGACTGAAGCTTTCTTT
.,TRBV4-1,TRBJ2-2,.,CASSQVVAGTNTGELFF,TGCGCCAGCAGCCAAGTGGTGGCAGGGACGAACACCGGGGAGCTGTTTTTT
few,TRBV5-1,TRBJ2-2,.,CASSPGHRDTGELFF,TGCGCCAGCAGCCCGGGACATAGGGACACCGGGGAGCTGTTTTTT
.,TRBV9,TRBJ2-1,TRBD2,CASSVAGAGASYNEQFF,TGTGCCAGCAGCGTAGCCGGGGCGGGAGCTTCCTACAATGAGCAGTTCTTC
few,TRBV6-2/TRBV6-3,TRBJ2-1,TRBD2,CASSQGTSGRVNEQFF,TGTGCCAGCAGCCAGGGGACTAGCGGGAGGGTCAATGAGCAGTTCTTC
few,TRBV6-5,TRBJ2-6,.,CASSYDVAGANVLTF,TGTGCCAGCAGTTACGATGTAGCTGGGGCCAACGTCCTGACTTTC
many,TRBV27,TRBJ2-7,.,CASSLNRPPGYEQYF,TGTGCCAGCAGTTTAAATAGACCCCCAGGCTACGAGCAGTACTTC
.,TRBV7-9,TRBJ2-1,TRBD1,CASSPDRVVNEQFF,TGTGCCAGCAGCCCAGACAGGGTAGTGAATGAGCAGTTCTTC
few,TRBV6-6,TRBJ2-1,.,CASTTTPSAEQFF,TGTGCCAGCACCACCACCCCCAGCGCCGAGCAGTTCTTC
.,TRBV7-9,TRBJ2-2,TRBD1,CASSAPTGTGRPGELFF,TGTGCCAGCAGCGCACCGACCGGGACAGGGAGGCCCGGGGAGCTGTTTTTT
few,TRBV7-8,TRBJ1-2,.,CASSLELVRANGYTF,TGTGCCAGCAGCCTGGAACTAGTCAGGGCGAATGGCTACACCTTC
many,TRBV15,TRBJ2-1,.,CATSRDINGVSYNEQFF,TGTGCCACCAGCAGAGATATTAACGGGGTTTCCTACAATGAGCAGTTCTTC
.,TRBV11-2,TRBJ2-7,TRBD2,CASSPYPEGLAGNEQYF,TGTGCCAGCAGCCCCTATCCCGAAGGACTAGCGGGGAACGAGCAGTACTTC
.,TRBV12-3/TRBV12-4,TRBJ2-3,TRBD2,CASRLSGLSTDTQYF,TGTGCCAGCAGACTTAGCGGGCTCTCGACAGATACGCAGTATTTT
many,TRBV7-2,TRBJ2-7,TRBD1,CASSLRTGGHEQYF,TGTGCCAGCAGCTTGAGGACAGGGGGCCACGAGCAGTACTTC
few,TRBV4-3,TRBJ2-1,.,CASSQDFGGDEQFF,TGCGCCAGCAGCCAAGATTTTGGGGGCGATGAGCAGTTCTTC
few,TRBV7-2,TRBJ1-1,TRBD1,CASSLGLVRGRIEAFF,TGTGCCAGCAGCTTAGGCTTGGTCAGGGGGCGGATTGAAGCTTTCTTT
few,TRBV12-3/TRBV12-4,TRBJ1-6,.,CASSLAAYSPLHF,TGTGCCAGCAGTTTAGCGGCTTACTCACCCCTCCACTTT
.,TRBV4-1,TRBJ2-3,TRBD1,CASSHPGQGANTQYF,TGCGCCAGCAGCCATCCGGGACAGGGGGCTAATACGCAGTATTTT
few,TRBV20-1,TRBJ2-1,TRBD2,CSARRRESYNEQFF,TGCAGTGCTAGACGGCGGGAGTCTTACAATGAGCAGTTCTTC
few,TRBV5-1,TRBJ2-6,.,CASRAAYSGANVLTF,TGCGCCAGCAGGGCAGCGTACTCTGGGGCCAACGTCCTGACTTTC
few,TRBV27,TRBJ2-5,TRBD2,CASRGLAGAETQYF,TGTGCCAGCAGGGGACTAGCGGGAGCAGAGACCCAGTACTTC
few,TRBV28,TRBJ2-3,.,CASSPSGRGSDTQYF,TGTGCCAGCAGTCCCTCCGGGCGAGGTTCAGATACGCAGTATTTT
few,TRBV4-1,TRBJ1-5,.,CASSQGLGGNQPQHF,TGCGCCAGCAGCCAGGGGTTGGGAGGCAATCAGCCCCAGCATTTT
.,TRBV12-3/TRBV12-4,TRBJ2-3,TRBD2,CASSLGPLGGDTQYF,TGTGCCAGCAGTTTAGGGCCACTGGGGGGGGATACGCAGTATTTT
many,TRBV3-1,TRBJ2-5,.,CASSPGHPQETQYF,TGTGCCAGCAGCCCAGGACATCCCCAAGAGACCCAGTACTTC
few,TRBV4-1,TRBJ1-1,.,CASSQIRDPGRTEAFF,TGCGCCAGCAGCCAGATCCGGGACCCGGGTCGGACTGAAGCTTTCTTT
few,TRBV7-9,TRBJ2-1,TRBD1,CASSSPGQAYNEQFF,TGTGCCAGCAGCTCCCCGGGACAGGCCTACAATGAGCAGTTCTTC
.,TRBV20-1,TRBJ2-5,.,CSANRDAFQETQYF,TGCAGTGCAAACCGGGACGCGTTCCAAGAGACCCAGTACTTC
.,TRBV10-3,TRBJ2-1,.,CAISRTDNNEQFF,TGTGCCATCAGTCGGACGGATAACAATGAGCAGTTCTTC
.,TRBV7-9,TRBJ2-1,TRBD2,CASSLIPSGAFDEQFF,TGTGCCAGCAGCTTAATTCCTAGCGGAGCCTTCGATGAGCAGTTCTTC
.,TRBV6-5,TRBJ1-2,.,CASSLGASYGYTF,TGTGCCAGCAGTTTAGGGGCCAGCTATGGCTACACCTTC
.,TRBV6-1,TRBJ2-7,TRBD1,CASYRTDRGSYEQYF,TGTGCCAGCTACCGTACGGACAGGGGATCCTACGAGCAGTACTTC
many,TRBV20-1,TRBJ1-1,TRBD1,CSASSRGTEAFF,TGCAGTGCTAGTTCCAGGGGGACTGAAGCTTTCTTT
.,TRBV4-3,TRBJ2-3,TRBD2,CASSQVFGGVDTQYF,TGCGCCAGCAGCCAAGTTTTCGGGGGGGTAGATACGCAGTATTTT